Below, 2 T cell receptor beta chains from the same sample are listed, as sequenced in a study of shared clonotypes between healthy human individuals. TCRdb's table, derived via immunoSEQ multiplex PCR, lists solely in-frame clones and lacks some. The profile shows some 580,000 clones, around 97% of them singletons. The sample comprised naive CD4+ T cells sorted from blood. The subset is: CD45RA+ positively selected. The receptor set was obtained from a woman aged 25 to 39 in good health.

The chain is built from TRBV15 and TRBJ1-2; D uncertain. CDR3 length: 14 residues. The germline V and J ends were trimmed by 4 bases and 8 bases, with 17 bases remaining between them. Germline values: CDR1 LNHNV, CDR2 YYDKDF (reference sequence). Written as DNA, the CDR3 is TGTGCCACCAGCATAATGGACCGCGTCCACGGCTACACCTTC. Residues: CATSIMDRVHGYTF.

J is TRBJ1-1 and V is TRBV5-1; D unresolved. V dropped 6 bases and J dropped 0 bases, with 9 bases sitting between them. The germline gives CDR1 SGHRS, CDR2 YFSETQ. The CDR3 is 13 amino acids. CDR3 protein: CASNNGVNTEAFF. In DNA, the CDR3 is TGCGCCAGCAATAACGGGGTGAACACTGAAGCTTTCTTT.